The 21 T cell receptor beta chains below were found in one sample sequenced in a study of blood T cell repertoires in COVID-19. Measured with immunoSEQ multiplex PCR; TCRdb has only the in-frame clones, and not every one. The data contain under 250,000 clones, around 90% of them singletons. Specimen: peripheral blood. Source of these receptors: a man between 60 and 75 years old who had recovered from COVID-19.

This chain links TRBV30 with TRBJ1-5, with 12 bases lining up with TRBD1. The CDR3 is 16 residues long. V lost 2 bases and J lost 1; bases outside the gene matches: 3. Germline V lookup: CDR1 GTSNPN, CDR2 SVGIG (reference sequence). The CDR3 coding sequence is TGTGCCTGGAGTCCGGGACAGGGGGCGAGCAATCAGCCCCAGCATTTT. Encoded protein: CAWSPGQGASNQPQHF.

The chain links TRBV2 to TRBJ2-1; 13 nucleotides match TRBD2. The CDR3 totals 18 residues. V dropped 6 bases and J dropped 0; count of bases not matched to a gene: 8. The germline V gene has CDR1 SNHLY and CDR2 FYNNEI. CDR3 loop: CASRVTSGGLSSYNEQFF. The CDR3, as DNA: TGTGCCAGCAGGGTGACTAGCGGGGGGTTGAGCTCCTACAATGAGCAGTTCTTC. Filled out from reference TRBV2 and TRBJ2-1, the complete variable domain reads EPEVTQTPSHQVTQMGQEVILRCVPISNHLYFYWYRQILGQKVEFLVSFYNNEISEKSEIFDDQFSVERPDGSNFTLKIRSTKLEDSAMYFCASRVTSGGLSSYNEQFFGPGTRLTVL.

The chain is built from TRBV21-1 and TRBJ2-3; the DNA was not used to check the table's D call, TRBD2. TRBV21-1 is assigned pseudogene status. The CDR3 is made up of 20 amino acids. The CDR3 is CASSHPRGIVLAGAGDTQYF. The DNA of the CDR3 is TGTGCCAGCAGCCACCCGAGGGGGATCGTACTAGCGGGAGCAGGAGATACGCAGTATTTT.

The chain combines TRBV10-3 with TRBJ2-7; 8 positions agree with TRBD2. CDR1 ENHRY and CDR2 SYGVKD come from the germline V gene. This CDR3 has 16 amino acids. Unmatched junction bases numbered 9, after V lost 5 bases and J lost 0 bases. The CDR3 bases are TGTGCCATCAGTCTTACGGGGACTAGGTCCTCCTACGAGCAGTACTTC. This translates into CAISLTGTRSSYEQYF.

This clone was detected only a few times. The CDR3 protein is CSASSPGNTEAFF. The CDR3 region has the DNA TGCAGTGCTAGTAGTCCGGGGAACACTGAAGCTTTCTTT. The V gene is TRBV20-1, the J gene TRBJ1-1, with D unresolved. Germline CDR1 is DFQATT and CDR2 is SNEGSKA (reference sequence). Between the trimmed V and J ends, which lost 3 bases and 1 base, there was a span of 9 bases. The CDR3 runs to 13 residues.

The chain employs TRBV7-3 and TRBJ2-7; weak D call: TRBD2 (6 bases). Trimming stripped 1 base from V and 7 bases from J, with 17 bases between. The CDR3 is made up of 15 amino acids. The germline V gene encodes CDR1 SGHTA and CDR2 FQGTGA. The DNA of the CDR3 is TGTGCCAGCAGCTTAATATCGGGGGTAGTTGGGGAGCAGTACTTC. It encodes CASSLISGVVGEQYF.

V gene TRBV3-1 (or the pseudogene TRBV3-2) combines with J gene TRBJ1-2, with 7 positions matching TRBD1. This CDR3 comprises 17 residues. From germline, CDR1 is LGHDT and CDR2 YNNKEL (reference sequence). V was pared by 0 bases and J by 5 bases, with 12 bases of the junction left unmatched. The CDR3, as DNA: TGTGCCAGCAGCCAAGATCTAGGGGGCAGGGGAGCATATGGCTACACCTTC. Residues: CASSQDLGGRGAYGYTF.

The V and J genes are TRBV6-2 or TRBV6-3 and TRBJ2-5, with 8 nucleotides matching TRBD2. Trimming removed 5 bases from V and 2 bases from J; junction bases left unmatched: 4. Germline values: CDR1 MNHEY, CDR2 SVGEGT. The CDR3 consists of 14 residues. CDR3 sequence: CASSRTSRQETQYF. In DNA, the CDR3 is TGTGCCAGCAGTCGGACTAGCAGGCAAGAGACCCAGTACTTC.

This clone was seen only a few times. The J gene is TRBJ2-2, the V gene TRBV4-1; 8 nucleotides line up with TRBD2. Germline trimming cut 0 bases from V and 2 bases from J; bases unmatched to any gene: 8. CDR1 MGHRA and CDR2 YSYEKL come from the germline V gene. CDR3 length: 18 amino acids. The CDR3 sequence: CASSQEGYRGGNTGELFF. CDR3 DNA: TGCGCCAGCAGCCAAGAAGGTTATCGGGGGGGCAACACCGGGGAGCTGTTTTTT.

This clone occurred once. The V gene is TRBV5-6, the J gene TRBJ1-5; tentative D call: TRBD1 (5 bases). V shed 2 bases and J shed 1 base, with 16 bases lying between them. Germline values: CDR1 SGHDT, CDR2 YYEEEE. The CDR3 consists of 17 residues. CDR3 amino acids: CASSFKGIGGSNQPQHF. In DNA form, the CDR3 reads TGTGCCAGCAGCTTTAAGGGGATAGGTGGCAGCAATCAGCCCCAGCATTTT.

In the case of this clone: The same CDR3 arises from other DNA sequences in this sample as well. V gene TRBV11-3 combines with J gene TRBJ2-2, with a weak D call TRBD1 (6 bases). This CDR3 contains 13 residues. Trimming stripped 2 bases from V and 6 bases from J, with 7 bases between. CDR1 is SGHNT and CDR2 is YENEEA in the germline V gene. The CDR3: CASSLKGAGELFF. CDR3 coding DNA: TGTGCCAGCAGCTTAAAGGGGGCCGGGGAGCTGTTTTTT.

The chain employs TRBV9 and TRBJ2-5; 10 positions agree with TRBD1. V dropped 3 bases and J dropped 5; count of bases not matched to a gene: 13. This CDR3 spans 17 amino acids. Germline CDR1 SGDLS, CDR2 YYNGEE. CDR3 amino acids: CASSARDRGPKGETQYF. The CDR3 DNA reads as TGTGCCAGCAGCGCCCGAGACAGGGGGCCAAAAGGGGAGACCCAGTACTTC.

The chain carries TRBV5-1 and TRBJ2-7; TRBD1 matches 9 bases. CDR3 length: 16 amino acids. The V gene end was trimmed by 0 bases and the J gene end by 0 bases; junction bases not matched to a gene: 4. Germline V gene sequence: CDR1 SGHRS, CDR2 YFSETQ. The CDR3 DNA follows: TGCGCCAGCAGCTTGGGAGGACAGGGGAGCTCCTACGAGCAGTACTTC. Amino acid sequence: CASSLGGQGSSYEQYF.

V and J are TRBV7-9 and TRBJ2-5; 11 bases are a match to TRBD2. The CDR3 contains 15 residues. The trim removed 0 bases at V and 7 bases at J, leaving 4 bases unmatched. The germline CDR1 and CDR2 sequences are SEHNR and FQNEAQ (reference sequence). DNA for the CDR3: TGTGCCAGCAGCTTAGCTAGCGGGGGGGCGTCGACCCAGTACTTC. Translation: CASSLASGGASTQYF.

V usage is TRBV7-2 and J usage is TRBJ1-1, with 9 positions matching TRBD1. Germline CDR1 is SGHTA and CDR2 is FQGNSA. This CDR3 contains 13 residues. After removal of 8 bases from V and 4 bases from J, the junction contained 5 bases not matched to a gene. CDR3 coding DNA: TGTGCCAGCGGAGACAGGGGGGGCACTGAAGCTTTCTTT. This encodes CASGDRGGTEAFF.

The CDR3 reads CASSQRQGPNTEAFF. The CDR3 region has the DNA TGTGCCAGCAGCCAGAGACAGGGACCGAACACTGAAGCTTTCTTT. The chain employs TRBV3-1 (or the pseudogene TRBV3-2) and TRBJ1-1; 7 bases fit TRBD1. Germline V lookup: CDR1 LGHDT, CDR2 YNNKEL (reference sequence). This CDR3 is 15 amino acids long. Trimming cost V 3 bases and J 1 base; bases outside gene matches: 5.

V gene TRBV9 combines with J gene TRBJ2-3, with D possibly TRBD2 on 7 matching bases. The CDR3 covers 15 residues. The V gene's germline CDR1 is SGDLS and CDR2 YYNGEE. The V gene lost 2 bases and the J gene lost 5 bases, with 15 bases spanning the gap. CDR3 in amino acids: CASSVGGREGDTQYF. The CDR3 DNA sequence: TGTGCCAGCAGCGTGGGGGGCAGGGAGGGAGATACGCAGTATTTT.

This chain joins TRBV6-5 and TRBJ2-7; 13 bases are shared with TRBD2. J gave up 6 bases and V 6 bases, and 8 bases lay outside the gene matches. The CDR3 extends over 15 amino acids. Looked up from germline, CDR1 is MNHEY and CDR2 is SVGAGI. The CDR3 sequence: CASSQGLAGVAEQYF. The CDR3, as DNA: TGTGCCAGCAGCCAAGGACTAGCGGGAGTTGCCGAGCAGTACTTC.

The rearrangement uses TRBV6-5 and TRBJ2-1; a possible D gene is TRBD2 (7 bases). The germline V gene has CDR1 MNHEY and CDR2 SVGAGI. The CDR3 extends over 13 amino acids. The ends were cut back, 6 bases at V and 7 bases at J, with 13 bases in the middle. CDR3 nucleotide sequence: TGTGCCAGCAGACGGGGAGGGGGAAATGAGCAGTTCTTC. It specifies CASRRGGGNEQFF.

The rearrangement uses TRBV9 and TRBJ2-7; D ambiguous. Germline V CDR1 and CDR2: SGDLS, YYNGEE. CDR3 length: 14 amino acids. Trimming cost V 3 bases and J 0 bases, with 10 bases left between them. The CDR3 DNA reads TGTGCCAGCAGCGGCGACACCGACTCCTACGAGCAGTACTTC. Translation gives CASSGDTDSYEQYF.

The gene calls are TRBV6-5 and TRBJ2-5; the match to TRBD2 covers 13 bases. The V gene end was trimmed by 6 bases and the J gene end by 5 bases; junction bases not matched to a gene: 6. CDR3 length: 15 amino acids. Germline CDR1 reads MNHEY; CDR2 reads SVGAGI. The CDR3 DNA reads TGTGCCAGCAGCCGGGGACTAGCGGGGAGGGAGACCCAGTACTTC. This sequence encodes CASSRGLAGRETQYF.